Described below is a single T cell receptor (beta chain) sequence and its context. Methods used by the authors: Reference gene primer amplification gave nucleated cell count estimates. Method: immunoSEQ multiplex PCR; TCRdb's copy keeps in-frame clones and lacks some. V and J calls plus clone size are reproduced from that table; the DNA served to infer D and trimming. The sample comprises about 200,000 clones, 65% to 85% of which are singletons, and approximately 7.9% rests with the top ten. The CDR3 loop spans 14 amino acids. V shed 4 bases and J 4 bases; nucleotides not matched to a gene: 7. Germline CDR1 is SGDLS and CDR2 is YYNGEE. The record originates from a study of blood T cell repertoires in COVID-19. On the study more broadly: Italy, Spain and the United States were the sources of the convalescent and acute COVID-19 samples.

V and J are TRBV9 and TRBJ1-2; 7 nucleotides match TRBD1. The receptor was isolated from an elderly woman with acute or convalescent COVID-19. The sequencing input was peripheral blood. Written as DNA, the CDR3 is TGTGCCAGCAGCTCCCCACAGGGGCTCTATGGCTACACCTTC. It codes for CASSSPQGLYGYTF.